This entry concerns a single TCR beta chain. Its antigen is unknown. Reverse transcription of all isolated RNA meant that expressed TCRB transcripts were sequenced. Only in-frame clones appear in the TCRdb table, and some are missing; sequencing was by immunoSEQ multiplex PCR. The profile shows about 280,000 clones, approximately 15% of them singletons. These data are taken from a study of beta chain features in type 1 diabetes. Study findings and constraints: Type 1 diabetes patients had TCRB CDR3s that were shorter (moderately but significantly so) in all four CD4+ subsets. The study left unresolved whether HLA type influences TCRB rearrangement.

Germline CDR1 is MDHEN and CDR2 is SYDVKM. V lost 3 bases and J 6 bases, leaving 15 bases between the germline ends. The CDR3 consists of 15 residues. This sequence originates from a man between 18 and 35 years old with type 1 diabetes. The rearrangement links TRBV28 to TRBJ2-1, with D possibly being TRBD2 (5 bases). The material sequenced was naive CD4+ T cells from blood. CDR3 nucleotide sequence: TGTGCCAGCAGTTTTCCGGGGATGGGGAGCAATGAGCAGTTCTTC. Translation gives CASSFPGMGSNEQFF.